This is a list of T cell receptor beta chains from one sample in a study of blood T cell repertoires in COVID-19. Sequenced by immunoSEQ multiplex PCR; TCRdb stores in-frame clones only, minus some. Found here are around 120,000 clones, approximately 80% of them singletons; the top ten hold around a tenth. The sequenced sample was peripheral blood. The receptor set was obtained from a man aged 40-50 years with active or convalescent COVID-19. Both conserved end residues are part of each CDR3. A D gene is named only where the DNA matches it firmly.

>TRBD1|TRBV7-8|TRBJ1-5
CASSPGQNYQPQHF
TGTGCCAGCAGCCCGGGACAGAACTATCAGCCCCAGCATTTT
>.|TRBV30|TRBJ1-4
CAWSRGSGALEKLFF
TGTGCCTGGAGCCGCGGGTCAGGCGCGCTTGAAAAACTGTTTTTT
>.|TRBV27|TRBJ1-2
CASSSGGRGYGYTF
TGTGCCAGCAGTTCAGGCGGCAGGGGCTATGGCTACACCTTC
>.|TRBV6-5|TRBJ1-1
CASSYALTRGKTEAFF
TGTGCCAGCAGTTACGCTCTTACCAGGGGAAAAACTGAAGCTTTCTTT
>.|TRBV7-2|TRBJ2-2
CASSRLGGAPGELFF
TGTGCCAGCAGCCGCTTAGGGGGGGCGCCCGGGGAGCTGTTTTTT
>.|TRBV21-1|TRBJ2-7
CASSKVDGLAPSYEQYF
TGTGCCAGCAGCAAAGTTGACGGACTAGCTCCTTCCTACGAGCAGTACTTC
>TRBD1|TRBV19|TRBJ2-2
CATRDRGNGELFF
TGTGCCACTAGGGACAGGGGTAACGGGGAGCTGTTTTTT
>.|TRBV11-2|TRBJ2-5
CASSLGDAETQYF
TGTGCCAGCAGCTTGGGCGACGCAGAGACCCAGTACTTC
>TRBD2|TRBV29-1|TRBJ2-3
CSVTGTSGGASNTQYF
TGCAGCGTTACCGGGACTAGCGGGGGGGCCTCGAATACGCAGTATTTT
>.|TRBV7-3|TRBJ1-6
CASSLQGGSPLHF
TGTGCCAGCAGCTTACAGGGTGGGTCACCCCTCCACTTT